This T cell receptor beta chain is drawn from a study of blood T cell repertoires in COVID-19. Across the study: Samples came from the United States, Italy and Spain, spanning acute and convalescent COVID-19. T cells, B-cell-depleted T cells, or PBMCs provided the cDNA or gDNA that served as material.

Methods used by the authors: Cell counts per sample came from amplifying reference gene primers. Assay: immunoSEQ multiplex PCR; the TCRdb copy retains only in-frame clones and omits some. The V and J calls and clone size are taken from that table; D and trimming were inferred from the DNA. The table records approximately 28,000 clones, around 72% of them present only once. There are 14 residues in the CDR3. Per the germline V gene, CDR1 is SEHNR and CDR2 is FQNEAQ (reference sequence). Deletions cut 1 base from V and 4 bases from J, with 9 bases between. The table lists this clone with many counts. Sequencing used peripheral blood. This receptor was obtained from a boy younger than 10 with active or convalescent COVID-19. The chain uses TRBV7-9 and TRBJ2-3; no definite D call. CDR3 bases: TGTGCCAGCAGCTTAGGTCTAGGCGCAGATACGCAGTATTTT. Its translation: CASSLGLGADTQYF. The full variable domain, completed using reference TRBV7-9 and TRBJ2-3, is DTGVSQNPRHKITKRGQNVTFRCDPISEHNRLYWYRQTLGQGPEFLTYFQNEAQLEKSRLLSDRFSAERPKGSFSTLEIQRTEQGDSAMYLCASSLGLGADTQYFGPGTRLTVL.